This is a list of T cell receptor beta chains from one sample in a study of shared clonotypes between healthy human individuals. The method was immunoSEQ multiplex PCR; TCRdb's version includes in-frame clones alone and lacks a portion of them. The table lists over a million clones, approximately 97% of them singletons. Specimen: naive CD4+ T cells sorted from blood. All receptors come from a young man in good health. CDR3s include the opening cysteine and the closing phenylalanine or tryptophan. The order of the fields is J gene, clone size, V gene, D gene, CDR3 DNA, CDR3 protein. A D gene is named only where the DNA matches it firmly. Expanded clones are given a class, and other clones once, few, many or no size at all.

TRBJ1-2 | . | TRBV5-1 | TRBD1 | TGCGCCAGTTCTTCCGGACAGGGGGTTGATCGCTATGGCTACACCTTC | CASSSGQGVDRYGYTF
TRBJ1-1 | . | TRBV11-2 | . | TGTGCCAGCAGCTTGACGGGACACCTCGTTACACCGAACACTGAAGCTTTCTTT | CASSLTGHLVTPNTEAFF
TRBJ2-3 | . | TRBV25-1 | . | TGTGCCAGCAGTGTCAACCTGGACTCCACAGATACGCAGTATTTT | CASSVNLDSTDTQYF
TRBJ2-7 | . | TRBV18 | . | TGTGCCAGCTCACCAGGGCAGGTCGGCGAGCAGTACTTC | CASSPGQVGEQYF
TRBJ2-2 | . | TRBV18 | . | TGTGCCAGCTCAAGTTTACAGGGTGACACCGGGGAGCTGTTTTTT | CASSSLQGDTGELFF
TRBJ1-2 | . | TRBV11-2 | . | TGTGCCAGCAGCTTTGGGGACTATGGCTACACCTTC | CASSFGDYGYTF
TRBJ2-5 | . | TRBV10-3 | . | TGTGCCATCAGTGAGTCTGGGGTGAAGACCCAGTACTTC | CAISESGVKTQYF
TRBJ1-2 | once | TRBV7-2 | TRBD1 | TGTGCCAGCAGCCCCGACAGGGCCTATGGCTACACCTTC | CASSPDRAYGYTF
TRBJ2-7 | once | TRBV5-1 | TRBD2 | TGCGCCAGCAGCCCTGCGGGGGGTCTCGAGCAGTACTTC | CASSPAGGLEQYF
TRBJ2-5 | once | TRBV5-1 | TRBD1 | TGCGCCAGCAAAACGACAGGGGAAGTGACCCAGTACTTC | CASKTTGEVTQYF
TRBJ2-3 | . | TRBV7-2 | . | TGTGCCAGCAGCCCGGGACATCGGCAGTATTTT | CASSPGHRQYF
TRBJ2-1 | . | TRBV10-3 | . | TGTGCCGCTTCGGACACTACACGTAGCGAGCAGTTCTTC | CAASDTTRSEQFF